This is a list of T cell receptor beta chains from one sample in a study of T cell repertoires in cytomegalovirus infection. Antigens of these TCRs are unknown. TCRdb reprocessed the reads with MiXCR, giving one entry per CDR3 protein. The table shows roughly 310,000 distinct CDR3 sequences, with about 27% occurring only once. The specimen comprised cultured PBMCs, sampled from culture after CMV antigen stimulation. These receptors all stem from a human donor in good health (CMV status not recorded). Some clones in this sample may be carry-over from other donors' samples. Each CDR3 is given with its conserved first and last residue. The order of the fields is CDR3 protein, CDR3 DNA, V gene, D gene, J gene, clone size. The D gene is left open where the match is weak. Expanded clones get a size class; other rows say once, few or many, or leave the size out.

cdr3_aa: CASSTDSLYSNQPQHF; cdr3_nt: TGTGCCAGCAGCACGGACAGCCTTTATAGCAATCAGCCCCAGCATTTT; v_call: TRBV7-2; d_call: NA; j_call: TRBJ1-5; clone_size: many
cdr3_aa: CSVEDPYGTSIDEQFF; cdr3_nt: TGCAGCGTTGAAGATCCTTACGGGACTAGTATCGATGAGCAGTTCTTC; v_call: TRBV29-1; d_call: TRBD2; j_call: TRBJ2-1; clone_size: NA
cdr3_aa: CASSRGPGGGYTF; cdr3_nt: TGTGCCAGCAGTCGCGGACCGGGCGGCGGCTACACCTTC; v_call: TRBV12-3/TRBV12-4; d_call: NA; j_call: TRBJ1-2; clone_size: NA
cdr3_aa: CASSSLRGTEAFF; cdr3_nt: TGTGCCAGCAGCTCACTAAGGGGCACTGAAGCTTTCTTT; v_call: TRBV7-9; d_call: NA; j_call: TRBJ1-1; clone_size: few
cdr3_aa: CASSNDRGTPNQPQHF; cdr3_nt: TGTGCCAGTAGTAACGACAGGGGAACCCCTAATCAGCCCCAGCATTTT; v_call: TRBV19; d_call: TRBD1; j_call: TRBJ1-5; clone_size: NA
cdr3_aa: CASSLGGTDNYGYTF; cdr3_nt: TGCGCCAGCAGCTTGGGAGGGACAGATAACTATGGCTACACCTTC; v_call: TRBV5-1; d_call: TRBD1; j_call: TRBJ1-2; clone_size: NA
cdr3_aa: CASSPPDGAGNSPLHF; cdr3_nt: TGTGCCAGCTCACCACCGGACGGGGCAGGGAATTCACCCCTCCACTTT; v_call: TRBV18; d_call: NA; j_call: TRBJ1-6; clone_size: NA
cdr3_aa: CASSLEGQAGELFF; cdr3_nt: TGTGCCAGCAGCTTAGAGGGACAGGCCGGGGAGCTGTTTTTT; v_call: TRBV7-6; d_call: TRBD1; j_call: TRBJ2-2; clone_size: many
cdr3_aa: CSASRGGGTSEQYF; cdr3_nt: TGCAGTGCTAGTCGTGGCGGGGGAACTTCCGAGCAGTACTTC; v_call: TRBV20-1; d_call: TRBD2; j_call: TRBJ2-7; clone_size: once
cdr3_aa: CASRQGSYSNQPQHF; cdr3_nt: TGTGCCAGCAGACAGGGGTCCTATAGCAATCAGCCCCAGCATTTT; v_call: TRBV27; d_call: TRBD1; j_call: TRBJ1-5; clone_size: NA
cdr3_aa: CASSPRRLAGIVSTDTQYF; cdr3_nt: TGTGCCAGCAGCCCCAGGCGACTAGCGGGTATTGTTAGCACAGATACGCAGTATTTT; v_call: TRBV11-2; d_call: TRBD2; j_call: TRBJ2-3; clone_size: few
cdr3_aa: CASSDGRGADEKLFF; cdr3_nt: TGTGCCAGCAGCGACGGACGGGGGGCAGATGAAAAACTGTTTTTT; v_call: TRBV5-4; d_call: NA; j_call: TRBJ1-4; clone_size: few
cdr3_aa: CASRHRGRGTEAFF; cdr3_nt: TGTGCCAGTAGGCACAGGGGGCGCGGGACTGAAGCTTTCTTT; v_call: TRBV19; d_call: TRBD1; j_call: TRBJ1-1; clone_size: few
cdr3_aa: CASSRPNGRVEGNTIYF; cdr3_nt: TGCGCCAGCAGCCGCCCTAACGGGAGGGTGGAAGGAAACACCATATATTTT; v_call: TRBV4-1; d_call: NA; j_call: TRBJ1-3; clone_size: NA
cdr3_aa: CASSQRQGIMETQYF; cdr3_nt: TGTGCCAGCAGCCAGAGACAGGGGATAATGGAGACCCAGTACTTC; v_call: TRBV7-3; d_call: TRBD1; j_call: TRBJ2-5; clone_size: few
cdr3_aa: CASSSIAGNSYNEQFF; cdr3_nt: TGTGCCAGCAGCTCCATAGCGGGTAACTCCTACAATGAGCAGTTCTTC; v_call: TRBV7-2; d_call: TRBD2; j_call: TRBJ2-1; clone_size: NA
cdr3_aa: CSASTADSYEQYF; cdr3_nt: TGCAGTGCTAGTACGGCGGATTCCTACGAGCAGTACTTC; v_call: TRBV20-1; d_call: NA; j_call: TRBJ2-7; clone_size: NA
cdr3_aa: CASRYPRQAAGETQYF; cdr3_nt: TGTGCCAGCAGGTACCCTCGACAGGCCGCCGGGGAGACCCAGTACTTC; v_call: TRBV6-6; d_call: NA; j_call: TRBJ2-5; clone_size: NA
cdr3_aa: CASSYARGKGYEQYF; cdr3_nt: TGTGCCAGCAGTTACGCGAGGGGAAAGGGCTACGAGCAGTACTTC; v_call: TRBV6-6; d_call: NA; j_call: TRBJ2-7; clone_size: NA
cdr3_aa: CASSSTTVPGYGYTF; cdr3_nt: TGCGCCAGCAGCTCAACCACAGTTCCTGGATATGGCTACACCTTC; v_call: TRBV5-1; d_call: NA; j_call: TRBJ1-2; clone_size: NA
cdr3_aa: CASSVAGQGSDTQYF; cdr3_nt: TGTGCCAGCAGCGTGGCGGGACAGGGTTCGGATACGCAGTATTTT; v_call: TRBV7-2; d_call: TRBD1; j_call: TRBJ2-3; clone_size: NA
cdr3_aa: CATSDLRGQSLGNQPQHF; cdr3_nt: TGTGCCACCAGTGATTTGCGGGGACAGTCCTTAGGCAATCAGCCCCAGCATTTT; v_call: TRBV24-1; d_call: TRBD1; j_call: TRBJ1-5; clone_size: NA
cdr3_aa: CASRQAGFATEAFF; cdr3_nt: TGTGCCAGCCGACAGGCGGGTTTTGCCACTGAAGCTTTCTTT; v_call: TRBV30; d_call: NA; j_call: TRBJ1-1; clone_size: few
cdr3_aa: CASSKWTWNNSPLHF; cdr3_nt: TGCGCCAGCAGCAAGTGGACCTGGAATAATTCACCCCTCCACTTT; v_call: TRBV5-1; d_call: NA; j_call: TRBJ1-6; clone_size: NA
cdr3_aa: CASSAEYSGGRKQFF; cdr3_nt: TGTGCCAGCAGTGCAGAGTATTCGGGAGGTCGAAAGCAGTTCTTC; v_call: TRBV6-4; d_call: TRBD2; j_call: TRBJ2-1; clone_size: few
cdr3_aa: CSARDPLPGVSKF; cdr3_nt: TGCAGTGCTAGAGATCCCCTTCCGGGAGTGTCTAAGTTC; v_call: TRBV20-1; d_call: NA; j_call: TRBJ2-1; clone_size: NA
cdr3_aa: CASSLSLGDSRIQGGYTF; cdr3_nt: TGTGCCAGCAGCTTGTCTCTCGGGGACAGCCGAATCCAGGGGGGCTACACCTTC; v_call: TRBV5-5; d_call: TRBD1; j_call: TRBJ1-2; clone_size: NA
cdr3_aa: CASSATSGRASYNEQFF; cdr3_nt: TGTGCCAGCAGTGCGACTAGCGGGAGGGCATCCTACAATGAGCAGTTCTTC; v_call: TRBV27; d_call: TRBD2; j_call: TRBJ2-1; clone_size: few
cdr3_aa: CASSPGLAGQETQYF; cdr3_nt: TGTGCCAGCAGCCCAGGACTAGCGGGGCAAGAGACCCAGTACTTC; v_call: TRBV7-2; d_call: TRBD2; j_call: TRBJ2-5; clone_size: many
cdr3_aa: CASSYGGGGYGYTF; cdr3_nt: TGTGCCAGCAGTTACGGGGGGGGTGGCTATGGCTACACCTTC; v_call: TRBV6-8; d_call: NA; j_call: TRBJ1-2; clone_size: NA
cdr3_aa: CASSLRRGTINYNEQFF; cdr3_nt: TGTGCCAGCAGCTTAAGACGCGGGACTATAAACTACAATGAGCAGTTCTTC; v_call: TRBV7-9; d_call: TRBD2; j_call: TRBJ2-1; clone_size: NA
cdr3_aa: CASSLETGDTQYF; cdr3_nt: TGTGCCAGCAGCTTAGAGACCGGAGATACGCAGTATTTT; v_call: TRBV7-9; d_call: NA; j_call: TRBJ2-3; clone_size: NA
cdr3_aa: CASRGPSRENSPLHF; cdr3_nt: TGTGCCAGCAGGGGACCCTCCCGGGAGAATTCACCCCTCCACTTT; v_call: TRBV12-3/TRBV12-4; d_call: NA; j_call: TRBJ1-6; clone_size: many
cdr3_aa: CASTPTTQASYEQYF; cdr3_nt: TGTGCCAGCACCCCGACTACCCAGGCGTCCTACGAGCAGTACTTC; v_call: TRBV2; d_call: NA; j_call: TRBJ2-7; clone_size: NA
cdr3_aa: CASSFRAGVRTDTQYF; cdr3_nt: TGTGCCAGCAGCTTTAGAGCGGGAGTAAGGACAGATACGCAGTATTTT; v_call: TRBV5-4; d_call: TRBD2; j_call: TRBJ2-3; clone_size: few
cdr3_aa: CASSVYSSTDTQYF; cdr3_nt: TGTGCCAGCAGCGTCTATTCTAGCACAGATACGCAGTATTTT; v_call: TRBV9; d_call: NA; j_call: TRBJ2-3; clone_size: NA
cdr3_aa: CASRPGTSGGSDTQYF; cdr3_nt: TGTGCCAGCAGGCCCGGAACTAGCGGGGGATCAGATACGCAGTATTTT; v_call: TRBV12-3/TRBV12-4; d_call: TRBD2; j_call: TRBJ2-3; clone_size: NA
cdr3_aa: CASRASLDAYNSPLHF; cdr3_nt: TGTGCCAGCCGGGCCTCTCTGGACGCCTATAATTCACCCCTCCACTTT; v_call: TRBV19; d_call: NA; j_call: TRBJ1-6; clone_size: NA
cdr3_aa: CASSPRTGQETQYF; cdr3_nt: TGTGCCAGCAGCCCCCGAACAGGGCAAGAGACCCAGTACTTC; v_call: TRBV5-4; d_call: NA; j_call: TRBJ2-5; clone_size: NA
cdr3_aa: CASSFEGGWNSPLHF; cdr3_nt: TGTGCCAGCAGCTTCGAGGGCGGGTGGAATTCACCCCTCCACTTT; v_call: TRBV7-6; d_call: NA; j_call: TRBJ1-6; clone_size: NA
cdr3_aa: CASSPGEYNEQFF; cdr3_nt: TGTGCCAGCAGCCCCGGGGAGTACAATGAGCAGTTCTTC; v_call: TRBV5-4; d_call: NA; j_call: TRBJ2-1; clone_size: once
cdr3_aa: CASSIPTRTTNTGELFF; cdr3_nt: TGTGCCAGTAGTATCCCGACTAGGACCACGAACACCGGGGAGCTGTTTTTT; v_call: TRBV19; d_call: NA; j_call: TRBJ2-2; clone_size: NA
cdr3_aa: CASSLFSGGTDTQYF; cdr3_nt: TGTGCCAGCAGTTTGTTTTCCGGAGGCACAGATACGCAGTATTTT; v_call: TRBV12-3/TRBV12-4; d_call: NA; j_call: TRBJ2-3; clone_size: NA
cdr3_aa: CASTGTSFDEQFF; cdr3_nt: TGTGCCAGCACCGGGACTAGCTTTGATGAGCAGTTCTTC; v_call: TRBV5-4; d_call: TRBD2; j_call: TRBJ2-1; clone_size: NA
cdr3_aa: CASSPPRPGRNNEQFF; cdr3_nt: TGTGCCAGCAGCCCCCCCCGTCCGGGACGTAACAATGAGCAGTTCTTC; v_call: TRBV7-8; d_call: NA; j_call: TRBJ2-1; clone_size: NA